A single sample gave rise to the 5 T cell receptor beta chains below, sequenced in a study of cytomegalovirus exposure and HLA in healthy donors. Use of 60 Vbeta and 13 Jbeta primers characterized the PCR. The repertoire was sequenced with immunoSEQ multiplex PCR; TCRdb's copy has only in-frame clones and lacks some. The table lists about 54,000 clones. The sequencing sample was made of PBMCs. The receptors were gathered from a middle-aged woman in good health and CMV-seronegative.

The chain is built from TRBV28 and TRBJ2-5; D is possibly TRBD2 (5 bases). The CDR3 is 18 amino acids. Trimming removed 3 bases from V and 1 base from J, with 21 bases in between. The germline CDR1 and CDR2 sequences are MDHEN and SYDVKM. The CDR3, as DNA: TGTGCCAGCAGTTTCCCAATCCCCCGTAGGAGCGGCCAAGAGACCCAGTACTTC. This gives the protein CASSFPIPRRSGQETQYF.

Written as DNA, the CDR3 is TGTGCCAGCAGGACGAGGAATTCACCCCTCCACTTT. Its translation is CASRTRNSPLHF. The rearrangement uses TRBV6-6 and TRBJ1-6; no reliable D call. Trimming took off 6 bases at V and 7 bases at J, with 7 bases between the two ends. The CDR3 runs 12 residues. The germline gives CDR1 MNHNY, CDR2 SVGAGI (reference sequence).

The V and J genes are TRBV7-8 and TRBJ2-7; possibly TRBD1 for D (5 bases). Per germline, CDR1 SGHVS and CDR2 FQNEAQ. The CDR3 has 11 amino acids. Between the trimmed V and J ends, which lost 3 bases and 5 bases, there was a span of 5 bases. The CDR3 here is CASSFRDEQYF. The CDR3 DNA sequence: TGTGCCAGCAGCTTCAGGGACGAGCAGTACTTC.

The chain joins TRBV18 to TRBJ1-6, with 8 bases fitting TRBD1. V shed 4 bases, J shed 6 bases, and the junction held 2 bases outside the gene matches. The CDR3 sequence is 14 residues long. The germline gives CDR1 KGHSH, CDR2 LQKENI. The CDR3 sequence is CASSRDRSNSPLHF. DNA of the CDR3: TGTGCCAGCTCACGGGACAGGAGTAATTCACCCCTCCACTTT.

The genes are TRBV7-6 and TRBJ1-5; no firm D call. V lost 8 bases, J lost 0 bases, and 8 bases lay in between. Germline CDR1 is SGHVS and CDR2 is FNYEAQ. This CDR3 spans 13 amino acids. The CDR3 DNA follows: TGTGCCAGCTCCCCGAGTAGCAATCAGCCCCAGCATTTT. Its protein is CASSPSSNQPQHF.